This TCR beta chain was sequenced in a study of cytomegalovirus exposure and HLA in healthy donors. The PCR used 60 Vbeta and 13 Jbeta primers. Profiled with immunoSEQ multiplex PCR; TCRdb holds only in-frame clones, not every one. In all, the sample yields some 110,000 clones. This CDR3 has 11 residues. The germline gives CDR1 SGHAT, CDR2 FQNNGV. The rearrangement uses TRBV11-2 and TRBJ1-5; no reliable D call. What was sequenced was PBMCs. This clonotype originated in a man aged 35-49 years in good health and CMV-seronegative. CDR3 loop: CAIEPHEPQHF. Written as DNA, the CDR3 is TGTGCAATTGAGCCCCACGAGCCCCAGCATTTT.